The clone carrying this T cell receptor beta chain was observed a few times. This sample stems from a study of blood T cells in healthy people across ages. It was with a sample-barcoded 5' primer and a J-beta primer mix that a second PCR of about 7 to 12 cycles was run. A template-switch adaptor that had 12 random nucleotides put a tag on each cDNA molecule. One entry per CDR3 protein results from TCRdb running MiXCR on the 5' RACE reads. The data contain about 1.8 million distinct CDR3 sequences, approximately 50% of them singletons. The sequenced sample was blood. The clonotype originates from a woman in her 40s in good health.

This chain's CDR3 is CASIDGTYQETQYF. The CDR3 nucleotides are TGTGCCAGCATTGACGGGACTTACCAAGAGACCCAGTACTTC. The J gene is TRBJ2-5, the V gene TRBV12-3 or TRBV12-4; possibly TRBD2 for D (6 bases). Deletions cut 7 bases from V and 0 bases from J, with 12 bases between. This CDR3 has 14 residues.